This T cell receptor beta chain was profiled in a study of cytomegalovirus exposure and HLA in healthy donors. Worth noting for this clone: Its matching antigen is unknown.

The CDR3 runs to 16 residues. Germline loops: CDR1 MGHDK, CDR2 SYGVNS. The V end lost 1 base, the J end lost 0 bases, and 13 bases lay between the germline ends. Primers for the PCR totalled 60 Vbeta and 13 Jbeta. Some clones are missing from TCRdb's copy, which holds only in-frame ones; the method was immunoSEQ multiplex PCR. The sample shows 150,000 to 200,000 clones, 70% to 90% of them seen only once. Broader study findings: Accurate prediction of HLA-A and HLA-B alleles (for most subjects) was reportedly achieved from TCR beta sequences.

This receptor was taken from a man in his late teens or twenties in good health and CMV-seropositive. The chain carries TRBV25-1 and TRBJ2-7, with D possibly TRBD2 on 5 matching bases. The sequenced sample consisted of PBMCs. The CDR3 loop is CASSELSSGSSYEQYF. The CDR3, as DNA: TGTGCCAGCAGTGAATTATCCAGCGGATCCTCCTACGAGCAGTACTTC.